The 25 T cell receptor beta chains below were found in one sample sequenced in a study of T-cell reconstitution after alpha-beta-depleted transplantation in children. Unique molecular identifiers were built into the TCRbeta library. Using its own MiXCR run on the PCR reads, TCRdb lists one record per CDR3 protein. The profile shows 450,000 to 550,000 distinct CDR3 sequences, roughly 11% of them singletons. Material: PBMCs, mostly from graft donor cells, obtained 180 days after TCRalphabeta/CD19-depleted stem cell transplant. The receptors come from a female patient between 2 and 15 years old who had a stem cell transplant for aplastic anemia, so the T cells may come from the graft donor.

The rearrangement joins TRBV7-2 to TRBJ2-7, with 10 bases matching TRBD2. Germline assignment: CDR1 SGHTA and CDR2 FQGNSA. CDR3 size: 15 residues. V was clipped by 4 bases and J by 7 bases; unmatched bases: 10. CDR3 DNA: TGTGCCAGCAGCTCCAGAGCGGGAGGGCCGATAGAGCAGTACTTC. Encoded protein: CASSSRAGGPIEQYF.

This clonotype was seen at least ten times. The J gene is TRBJ2-1, the V gene TRBV12-3 or TRBV12-4, with 9 bases lining up with TRBD1. This CDR3 has 14 amino acids. V was pared by 5 bases and J by 9 bases, with 8 bases of the junction left unmatched. The CDR3 DNA follows: TGTGCCAGCAGTCTCCGGACAGGGGAAAGTGAGCAGTTCTTC. This sequence encodes CASSLRTGESEQFF.

Only a few counts were recorded for this clonotype. The chain links TRBV11-2 to TRBJ2-3; 14 bases align to TRBD2. The CDR3 consists of 18 residues. CDR1 SGHAT and CDR2 FQNNGV come from the germline V gene. V shed 1 base and J 5 bases; nucleotides not matched to a gene: 8. The CDR3 DNA sequence: TGTGCCAGCAGCTTAGTAGAGCGACTAGCGGGAGGGCAAGATACGCAGTATTTT. Amino acid sequence: CASSLVERLAGGQDTQYF.

V usage is TRBV10-3 and J usage is TRBJ2-4; perhaps D is TRBD1 or TRBD2 (6 bases each). Trimming took off 0 bases at V and 4 bases at J, with 16 bases between the two ends. Germline V gene data show CDR1 as ENHRY and CDR2 as SYGVKD. The CDR3 consists of 17 residues. The CDR3 coding sequence is TGTGCCATCAGTGAGTCGAGGGGGGACGGGAAGAAAAACATTCAGTACTTC. Translation gives CAISESRGDGKKNIQYF.

The chain carries TRBV7-8 and TRBJ2-7; 13 bases align to TRBD2. Germline lookup yields CDR1 SGHVS and CDR2 FQNEAQ. The V gene end was trimmed by 4 bases and the J gene end by 4 bases; junction bases not matched to a gene: 7. The CDR3 length is 16 residues. CDR3 sequence reads: CASSYTLAGGRYEQYF. In DNA, the CDR3 is TGTGCCAGCAGCTACACACTAGCGGGGGGGCGGTACGAGCAGTACTTC.

This clonotype was seen only a few times. The genes are TRBV4-3 and TRBJ2-1, with a possible D match to TRBD1 (6 bases). The germline V gene has CDR1 LGHNA and CDR2 YSLEER. The CDR3 runs 14 residues. The V end was cut by 4 bases, the J end by 8 bases, with 15 bases between. The CDR3 loop is CASSLQQGYDEQFF. CDR3 nucleotides: TGCGCCAGCAGCCTTCAACAGGGATACGATGAGCAGTTCTTC.

This clonotype was seen a handful of times. The J gene is TRBJ1-2, the V gene TRBV12-3 or TRBV12-4; 8 bases line up with TRBD1. The V gene end was trimmed by 3 bases and the J gene end by 2 bases; junction bases not matched to a gene: 11. This CDR3 has 17 residues. CDR3 nucleotide sequence: TGTGCCAGCAGTTTTTACCTGACAGGGGAGGGCAACTATGGCTACACCTTC. It is translated as CASSFYLTGEGNYGYTF.

This clonotype has a count of ten or more. This chain uses TRBV5-1 with TRBJ2-3, with 9 bases matching TRBD1. The CDR3 has 16 amino acids. Germline CDR1 reads SGHRS; CDR2 reads YFSETQ. The trim removed 4 bases at V and 7 bases at J, leaving 13 bases unmatched. The CDR3 nucleotides read TGCGCCAGCAGCCCGGTGGGACAGGGTCTTTGGAATACGCAGTATTTT. It codes for CASSPVGQGLWNTQYF. The full variable domain, rest sourced from reference TRBV5-1 and TRBJ2-3, is KAGVTQTPRYLIKTRGQQVTLSCSPISGHRSVSWYQQTPGQGLQFLFEYFSETQRNKGNFPGRFSGRQFSNSRSEMNVSTLELGDSALYLCASSPVGQGLWNTQYFGPGTRLTVL.

This clonotype was picked up many times. The chain recombines TRBV29-1 with TRBJ1-1; D gene uncertain. V was clipped by 7 bases and J by 3 bases, with 15 bases between them. Germline CDR1 is SQVTM and CDR2 is ANQGSEA. The CDR3 consists of 13 residues. The CDR3 nucleotides read TGCAGCGCTTTACGAACGTCGGACACTGAAGCTTTCTTT. Translating gives CSALRTSDTEAFF.

This chain links TRBV7-2 with TRBJ1-5; D remains unclear. Germline assignment: CDR1 SGHTA and CDR2 FQGNSA. This CDR3 has 13 amino acids. V lost 2 bases, J lost 5 bases, and 7 bases lay in between. The CDR3 is CASSLNPDQPQHF. Written as DNA, the CDR3 is TGTGCCAGCAGCTTAAACCCGGATCAGCCCCAGCATTTT.

The chain has TRBV12-3 or TRBV12-4 and TRBJ2-7; D possibly corresponds to TRBD1 (6 bases). The ends were cut back, 5 bases at V and 4 bases at J, with 12 bases in the middle. The CDR3 is 13 amino acids. The CDR3 bases are TGTGCCAGCAGTCGGGACACTGTTTACGAGCAGTACTTC. Amino acids: CASSRDTVYEQYF.

This clonotype has more than one count but fewer than ten. The rearrangement links TRBV27 to TRBJ2-1; possible D gene TRBD2, 6 bases. V lost 8 bases to trimming and J lost 0 bases, with 20 bases between them. The germline V gene encodes CDR1 MNHEY and CDR2 SMNVEV (reference sequence). The CDR3 loop spans 17 amino acids. For the CDR3, the DNA is TGTGCCAGCGCCCCCCATAGGGCGGGAAGCTCCTACAATGAGCAGTTCTTC. This codes for CASAPHRAGSSYNEQFF.

Only a few counts were recorded for this clonotype. This sequence joins TRBV4-3 and TRBJ1-5; 8 bases line up with TRBD1. Looked up from germline, CDR1 is LGHNA and CDR2 is YSLEER. Trimming cost V 0 bases and J 0 bases; bases outside gene matches: 4. The CDR3 has 17 amino acids. The CDR3 loop reads CASSQDWDRYSNQPQHF. CDR3 sequence (DNA): TGCGCCAGCAGCCAAGACTGGGACAGGTATAGCAATCAGCCCCAGCATTTT.

The sample holds many counts of this clonotype. The chain uses TRBV6-1 and TRBJ2-5; maybe TRBD1 (7 bases). CDR1 MNHNS and CDR2 SASEGT come from the germline V gene. Trimming stripped 6 bases from V and 2 bases from J, with 10 bases between. CDR3 length: 13 amino acids. The CDR3 bases are TGTGCCAGCAGCCCAGGGGGGCAAGAGACCCAGTACTTC. It specifies CASSPGGQETQYF.

This chain connects TRBV12-5 to TRBJ1-2; 7 nucleotides align to TRBD1. J gave up 6 bases and V 2 bases, and 3 bases lay outside the gene matches. The CDR3 loop spans 13 amino acids. Germline V gene sequence: CDR1 LGHNT, CDR2 FRNRAP. The CDR3 loop reads CASGLKGANGYTF. The DNA of the CDR3 is TGTGCTAGTGGTTTGAAGGGGGCGAATGGCTACACCTTC.

This chain joins TRBV3-1 and TRBJ1-6; D remains ambiguous. The CDR3 is made up of 13 amino acids. Trimming stripped 1 base from V and 10 bases from J, with 8 bases between. Germline values: CDR1 LGHDT, CDR2 YNNKEL (reference sequence). Written as DNA, the CDR3 is TGTGCCAGCAGCCAAGTGGACGACTCACCCCTCCACTTT. Protein product: CASSQVDDSPLHF. Drawing the rest from reference TRBV3-1 and TRBJ1-6, the complete variable domain is DTAVSQTPKYLVTQMGNDKSIKCEQNLGHDTMYWYKQDSKKFLKIMFSYNNKELIINETVPNRFSPKSPDKAHLNLHINSLELGDSAVYFCASSQVDDSPLHFGNGTRLTVT.

This clonotype was picked up a small number of times. The gene calls are TRBV6-5 and TRBJ1-3, with a possible D match to TRBD1 (5 bases). This CDR3 comprises 13 residues. Looked up from germline, CDR1 is MNHEY and CDR2 is SVGAGI. V lost 5 bases, J lost 7 bases, and 12 bases lay in between. The CDR3 loop reads CASSHQGENTIYF. The CDR3, as DNA: TGTGCCAGCAGTCACCAAGGGGAGAACACCATATATTTT.

The rearrangement links TRBV5-6 to TRBJ2-1; 8 nucleotides line up with TRBD2. CDR3 size: 13 residues. V trimming: 3 bases; J trimming: 6 bases; junction bases outside the gene matches: 2. Germline V CDR1 and CDR2: SGHDT, YYEEEE. The CDR3 DNA is TGTGCCAGCAGCTGGACTAGCAGCAATGAGCAGTTCTTC. It codes for CASSWTSSNEQFF.

CDR3 region: CAISERWSEGYQPQHF. CDR3 DNA: TGTGCCATCAGTGAGAGGTGGTCTGAGGGGTATCAGCCCCAGCATTTT. This rearrangement joins TRBV10-3 to TRBJ1-5; possible D gene TRBD1, 5 bases. The germline V gene has CDR1 ENHRY and CDR2 SYGVKD. This CDR3 is 16 amino acids long. V was cut by 2 bases and J by 5 bases, with 16 bases left in between.

This clonotype was seen more than once but under ten times. The CDR3 loop reads CASSLSGWSYEQYF. The CDR3 coding sequence is TGTGCCAGCAGTTTATCAGGGTGGTCCTACGAGCAGTACTTC. The genes are TRBV12-3 or TRBV12-4 and TRBJ2-7; D possibly corresponds to TRBD1 (5 bases). The CDR3 covers 14 residues. The V and J ends lost 2 bases and 1 base respectively, with 9 bases between them.

The chain recombines TRBV7-2 with TRBJ2-7; 7 positions match TRBD1. The ends lost 1 base at V and 6 bases at J; junction bases unmatched: 6. The CDR3 is 14 residues long. Germline CDR1 SGHTA, CDR2 FQGNSA. In nucleotides, the CDR3 is TGTGCCAGCAGCTTAGGGGACAGAGCCTCCGAGCAGTACTTC. It translates to CASSLGDRASEQYF.

This chain uses TRBV2 with TRBJ2-1; D is possibly TRBD1 (6 bases). CDR3 length equals 17 residues. Germline lookup yields CDR1 SNHLY and CDR2 FYNNEI. V lost 2 bases, J lost 6 bases, and 20 bases lay in between. Written as DNA, the CDR3 is TGTGCCAGCAGTGAATTGGGGGCGGTTACTGAGGGCAATGAGCAGTTCTTC. It is translated as CASSELGAVTEGNEQFF.

A word on this clonotype: A much larger clonotype is one base distant, so this may be a read error. The DNA is left out, because the CDR3 cannot be placed on it with certainty; the CDR3 is given as TCRdb lists it. This sequence joins TRBV29-1 and TRBJ2-1; the table's D call of TRBD1 was not tested on the DNA. The CDR3 region is 13 residues in length, termini included. The germline gives CDR1 SQVTM, CDR2 ANQGSEA. Here the CDR3 reads CSVADGAYNEHFF.

This clonotype showed up just a few times. The chain links TRBV5-1 to TRBJ2-1; the D is unclear. From germline, CDR1 is SGHRS and CDR2 YFSETQ. This CDR3 contains 15 residues. V lost 4 bases, J lost 6 bases, and 17 bases lay in between. CDR3 bases: TGCGCCAGCAGCCCGATCCTAAAGTGGGGCAATGAGCAGTTCTTC. This encodes CASSPILKWGNEQFF.

This chain uses TRBV28 with TRBJ1-1; D possibly corresponds to TRBD1 (5 bases). Germline V gene sequence: CDR1 MDHEN, CDR2 SYDVKM. The V and J ends lost 6 bases and 6 bases respectively, with 11 bases between them. The CDR3 is 12 amino acids. CDR3 loop: CASRSGHSEAFF. The CDR3 DNA reads TGTGCCAGCAGATCCGGACACTCTGAAGCTTTCTTT.